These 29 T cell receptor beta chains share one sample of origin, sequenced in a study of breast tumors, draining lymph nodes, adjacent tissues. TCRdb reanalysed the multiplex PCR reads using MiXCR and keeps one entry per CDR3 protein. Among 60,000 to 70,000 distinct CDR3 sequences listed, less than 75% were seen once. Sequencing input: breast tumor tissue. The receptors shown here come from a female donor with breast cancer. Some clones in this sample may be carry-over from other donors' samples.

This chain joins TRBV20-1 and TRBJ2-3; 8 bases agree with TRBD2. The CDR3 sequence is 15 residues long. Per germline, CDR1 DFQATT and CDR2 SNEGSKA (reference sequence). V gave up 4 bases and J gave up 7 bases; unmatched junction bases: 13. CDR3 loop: CSANGGAGVPYTQYF. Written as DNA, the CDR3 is TGCAGTGCTAATGGGGGAGCGGGAGTCCCCTATACGCAGTATTTT.

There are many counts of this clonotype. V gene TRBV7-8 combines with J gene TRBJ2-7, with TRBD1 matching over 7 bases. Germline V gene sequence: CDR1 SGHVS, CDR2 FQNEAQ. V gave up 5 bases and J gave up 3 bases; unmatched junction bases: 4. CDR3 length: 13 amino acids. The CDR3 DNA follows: TGTGCCAGCAGCACGGACAGGAACTACGAGCAGTACTTC. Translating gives CASSTDRNYEQYF. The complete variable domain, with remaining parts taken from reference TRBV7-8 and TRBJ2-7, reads GAGVSQSPRYKVAKRGQDVALRCDPISGHVSLFWYQQALGQGPEFLTYFQNEAQLDKSGLPSDRFFAERPEGSVSTLKIQRTQQEDSAVYLCASSTDRNYEQYFGPGTRLTVT.

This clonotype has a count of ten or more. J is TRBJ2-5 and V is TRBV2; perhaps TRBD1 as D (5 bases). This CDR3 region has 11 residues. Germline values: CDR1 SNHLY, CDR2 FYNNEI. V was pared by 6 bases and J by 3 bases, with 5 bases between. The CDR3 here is CASRQEETQYF. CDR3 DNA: TGTGCCAGCAGACAGGAAGAGACCCAGTACTTC.

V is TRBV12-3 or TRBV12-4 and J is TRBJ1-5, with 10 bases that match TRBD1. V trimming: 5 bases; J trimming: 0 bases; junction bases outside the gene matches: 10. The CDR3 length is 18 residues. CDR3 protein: CASSQGQGQSYSNQPQHF. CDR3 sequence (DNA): TGTGCCAGCAGTCAGGGACAGGGGCAATCTTATAGCAATCAGCCCCAGCATTTT.

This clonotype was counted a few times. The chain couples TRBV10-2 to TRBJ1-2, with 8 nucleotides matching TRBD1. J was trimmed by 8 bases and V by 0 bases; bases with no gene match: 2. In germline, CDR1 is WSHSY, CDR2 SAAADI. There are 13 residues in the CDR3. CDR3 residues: CASSESRTGGYTF. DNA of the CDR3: TGCGCCAGCAGTGAGTCCAGGACAGGGGGCTACACCTTC.

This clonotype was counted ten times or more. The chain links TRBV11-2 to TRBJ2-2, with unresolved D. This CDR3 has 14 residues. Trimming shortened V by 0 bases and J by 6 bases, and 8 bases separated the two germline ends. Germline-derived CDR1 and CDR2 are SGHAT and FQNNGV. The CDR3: CASSLDRKAGELFF. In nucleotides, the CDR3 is TGTGCCAGCAGCTTAGATCGCAAGGCCGGGGAGCTGTTTTTT.

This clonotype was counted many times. This chain's CDR3 is CASSLVLGLAGWYEQYF. DNA for the CDR3: TGTGCCAGCAGCTTAGTATTAGGACTAGCGGGGTGGTACGAGCAGTACTTC. The chain carries TRBV7-2 and TRBJ2-7; TRBD2 matches at 12 bases. Germline V gene data show CDR1 as SGHTA and CDR2 as FQGNSA. V was pared by 1 base and J by 4 bases, with 8 bases of the junction left unmatched. The CDR3 is 17 amino acids.

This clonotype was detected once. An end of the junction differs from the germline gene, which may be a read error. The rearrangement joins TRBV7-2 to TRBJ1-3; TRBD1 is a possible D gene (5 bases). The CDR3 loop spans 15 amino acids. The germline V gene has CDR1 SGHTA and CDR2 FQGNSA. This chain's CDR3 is CASSLGGAGGNTIQF. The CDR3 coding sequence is TGTGCCAGCAGCTTAGGTGGGGCAGGTGGAAACACCATACAATTT. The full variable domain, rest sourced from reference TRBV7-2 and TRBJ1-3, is GAGVSQSPSNKVTEKGKDVELRCDPISGHTALYWYRQSLGQGLEFLIYFQGNSAPDKSGLPSDRFSAERTGGSVSTLTIQRTQQEDSAVYLCASSLGGAGGNTIQFGEGSWLTVV.

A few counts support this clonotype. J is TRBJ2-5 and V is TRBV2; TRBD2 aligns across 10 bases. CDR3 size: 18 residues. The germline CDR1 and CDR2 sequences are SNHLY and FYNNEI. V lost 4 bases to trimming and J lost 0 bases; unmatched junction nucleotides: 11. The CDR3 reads CASSVTIAGGPYQETQYF. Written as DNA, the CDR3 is TGTGCCAGCAGTGTAACCATAGCGGGGGGTCCGTACCAAGAGACCCAGTACTTC. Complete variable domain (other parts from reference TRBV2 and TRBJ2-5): EPEVTQTPSHQVTQMGQEVILRCVPISNHLYFYWYRQILGQKVEFLVSFYNNEISEKSEIFDDQFSVERPDGSNFTLKIRSTKLEDSAMYFCASSVTIAGGPYQETQYFGPGTRLLVL.

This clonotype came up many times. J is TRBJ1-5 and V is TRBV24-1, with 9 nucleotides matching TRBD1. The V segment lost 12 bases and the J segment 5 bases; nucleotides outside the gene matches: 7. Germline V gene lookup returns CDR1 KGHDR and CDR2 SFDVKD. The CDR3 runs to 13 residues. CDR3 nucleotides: TGTGCCGCCCGACAGGGGGGATATCAGCCCCAGCATTTT. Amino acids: CAARQGGYQPQHF.

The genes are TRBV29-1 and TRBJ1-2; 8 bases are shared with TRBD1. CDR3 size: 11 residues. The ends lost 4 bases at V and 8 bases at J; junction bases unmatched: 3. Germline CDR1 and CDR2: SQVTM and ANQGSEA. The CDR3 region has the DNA TGCAGCGTTGCAGGGGGCTTCGGCTACACCTTC. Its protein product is CSVAGGFGYTF.

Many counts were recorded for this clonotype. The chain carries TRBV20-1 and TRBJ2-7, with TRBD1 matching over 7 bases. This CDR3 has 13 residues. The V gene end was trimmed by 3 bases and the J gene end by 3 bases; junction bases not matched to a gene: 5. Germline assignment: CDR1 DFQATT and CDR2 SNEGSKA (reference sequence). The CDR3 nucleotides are TGCAGTGCTAGGGACAGGTCGAACTACGAGCAGTACGTC. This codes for CSARDRSNYEQYV.

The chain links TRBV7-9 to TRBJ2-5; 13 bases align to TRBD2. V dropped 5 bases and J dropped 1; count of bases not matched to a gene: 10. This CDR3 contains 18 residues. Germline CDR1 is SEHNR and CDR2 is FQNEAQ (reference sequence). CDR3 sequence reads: CASSGLAGAPRAQETQYF. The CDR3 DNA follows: TGTGCCAGCAGCGGACTAGCGGGGGCCCCCCGAGCCCAAGAGACCCAGTACTTC.

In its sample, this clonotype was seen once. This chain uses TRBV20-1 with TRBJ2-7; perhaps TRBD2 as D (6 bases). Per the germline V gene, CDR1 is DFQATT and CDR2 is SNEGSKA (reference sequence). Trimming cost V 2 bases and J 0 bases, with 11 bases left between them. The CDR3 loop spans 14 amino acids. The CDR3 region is CSARSYSGSYEQYF. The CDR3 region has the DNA TGCAGTGCTAGAAGTTATAGCGGCTCCTACGAGCAGTACTTC.

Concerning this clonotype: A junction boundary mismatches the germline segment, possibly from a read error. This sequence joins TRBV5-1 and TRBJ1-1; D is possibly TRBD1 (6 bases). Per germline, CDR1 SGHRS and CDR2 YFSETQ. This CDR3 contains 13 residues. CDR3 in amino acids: CASSSTGNTVAFF. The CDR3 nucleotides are TGCGCCAGCAGCTCCACAGGGAACACTGTAGCTTTCTTT.

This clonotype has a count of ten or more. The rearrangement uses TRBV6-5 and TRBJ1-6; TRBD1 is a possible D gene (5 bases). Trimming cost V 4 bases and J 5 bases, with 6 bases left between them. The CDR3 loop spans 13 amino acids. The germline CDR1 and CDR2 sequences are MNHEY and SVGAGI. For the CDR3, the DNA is TGTGCCAGCAGTTTACAGGATAATTCACCCCTCCACTTT. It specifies CASSLQDNSPLHF.

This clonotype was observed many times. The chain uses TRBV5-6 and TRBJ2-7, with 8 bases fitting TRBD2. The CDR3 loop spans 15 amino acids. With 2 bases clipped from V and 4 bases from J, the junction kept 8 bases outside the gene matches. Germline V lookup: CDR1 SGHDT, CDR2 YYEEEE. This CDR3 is CASSFGPAGEYEQYF. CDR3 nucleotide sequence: TGTGCCAGCAGCTTCGGGCCAGCGGGAGAATACGAGCAGTACTTC.

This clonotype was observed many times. The CDR3: CASSSYVADTQYF. CDR3 in DNA: TGTGCCAGCAGCTCGTACGTCGCAGATACGCAGTATTTT. The V and J genes are TRBV7-3 and TRBJ2-3; D call uncertain. The V gene lost 4 bases and the J gene lost 4 bases, with 9 bases spanning the gap. Looked up from germline, CDR1 is SGHTA and CDR2 is FQGTGA. The CDR3 contains 13 residues. The full variable domain, completed using reference TRBV7-3 and TRBJ2-3, is GAGVSQTPSNKVTEKGKYVELRCDPISGHTALYWYRQSLGQGPEFLIYFQGTGAADDSGLPNDRFFAVRPEGSVSTLKIQRTERGDSAVYLCASSSYVADTQYFGPGTRLTVL.

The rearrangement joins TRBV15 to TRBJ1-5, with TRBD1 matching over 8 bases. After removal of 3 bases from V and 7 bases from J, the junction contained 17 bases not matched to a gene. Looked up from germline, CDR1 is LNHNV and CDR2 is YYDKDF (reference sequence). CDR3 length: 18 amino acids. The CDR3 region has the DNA TGTGCCACCAGCAGTGCTAGAGACTCGGGACAGGAGATCCAGCCCCAGCATTTT. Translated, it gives CATSSARDSGQEIQPQHF.

DNA for the CDR3: TGTGCCAGCAGCCTCATAGGGAGTGGGGGGGACGCCGGCTCCTACGAGCAGTACTTC. It codes for CASSLIGSGGDAGSYEQYF. This rearrangement joins TRBV6-6 to TRBJ2-7; 7 nucleotides match TRBD2. V shed 6 bases and J 0 bases; nucleotides not matched to a gene: 20. This CDR3 has 19 residues. Germline V gene sequence: CDR1 MNHNY, CDR2 SVGAGI (reference sequence).

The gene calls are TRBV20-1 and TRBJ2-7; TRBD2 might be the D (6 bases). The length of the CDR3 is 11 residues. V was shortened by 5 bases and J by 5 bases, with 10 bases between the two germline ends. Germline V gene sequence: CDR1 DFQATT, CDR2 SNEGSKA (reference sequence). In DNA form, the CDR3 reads TGCAGTGCTGCCCCGGGGGACGAGCAGTACTTC. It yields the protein CSAAPGDEQYF.

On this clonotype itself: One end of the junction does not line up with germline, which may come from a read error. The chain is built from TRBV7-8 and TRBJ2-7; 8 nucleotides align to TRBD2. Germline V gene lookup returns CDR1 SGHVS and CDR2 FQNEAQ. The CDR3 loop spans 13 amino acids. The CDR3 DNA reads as TGTGTCAGCAGCTTAGCGGGGAGGGACGAGCAGTACTTC. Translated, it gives CVSSLAGRDEQYF.

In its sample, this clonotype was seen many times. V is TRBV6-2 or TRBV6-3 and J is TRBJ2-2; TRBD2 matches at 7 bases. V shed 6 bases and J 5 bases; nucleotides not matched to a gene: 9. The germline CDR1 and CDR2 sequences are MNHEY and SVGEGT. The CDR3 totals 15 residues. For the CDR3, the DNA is TGTGCCAGCAGCACCCTCTACGGGGGGACCGGGGAGCTGTTTTTT. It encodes CASSTLYGGTGELFF.

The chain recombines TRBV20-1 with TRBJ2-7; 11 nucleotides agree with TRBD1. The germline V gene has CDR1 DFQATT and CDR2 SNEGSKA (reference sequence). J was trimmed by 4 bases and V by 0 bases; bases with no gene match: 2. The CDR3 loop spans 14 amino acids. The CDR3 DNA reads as TGCAGTGCTAGAGATGGGACAGGGGGGTACGAGCAGTACTTC. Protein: CSARDGTGGYEQYF.

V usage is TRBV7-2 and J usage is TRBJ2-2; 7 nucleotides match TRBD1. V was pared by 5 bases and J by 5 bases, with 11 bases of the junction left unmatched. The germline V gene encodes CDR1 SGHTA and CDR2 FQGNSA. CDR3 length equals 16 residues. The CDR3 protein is CASSKRQGRITGELFF. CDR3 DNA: TGTGCCAGCAGCAAGAGACAGGGAAGAATAACCGGGGAGCTGTTTTTT.

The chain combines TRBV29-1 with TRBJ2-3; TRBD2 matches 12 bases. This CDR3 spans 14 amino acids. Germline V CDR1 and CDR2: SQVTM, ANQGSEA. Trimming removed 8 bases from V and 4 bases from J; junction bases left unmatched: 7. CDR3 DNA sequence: TGCAGCTTCAGGACTAGCGGGATCGCAGATACGCAGTATTTT. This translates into CSFRTSGIADTQYF.

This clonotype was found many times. The CDR3 nucleotides are TGCAGCGGCGGGGAGGTTAACTATGGCTACACCTTC. Translating it yields CSGGEVNYGYTF. The rearrangement links TRBV29-1 to TRBJ1-2; D call uncertain. Germline loops: CDR1 SQVTM, CDR2 ANQGSEA. V was pared by 7 bases and J by 1 base, with 10 bases between. The CDR3 sequence is 12 residues long. Full variable domain (missing parts from reference TRBV29-1 and TRBJ1-2): SAVISQKPSRDICQRGTSLTIQCQVDSQVTMMFWYRQQPGQSLTLIATANQGSEATYESGFVIDKFPISRPNLTFSTLTVSNMSPEDSSIYLCSGGEVNYGYTFGSGTRLTVV.

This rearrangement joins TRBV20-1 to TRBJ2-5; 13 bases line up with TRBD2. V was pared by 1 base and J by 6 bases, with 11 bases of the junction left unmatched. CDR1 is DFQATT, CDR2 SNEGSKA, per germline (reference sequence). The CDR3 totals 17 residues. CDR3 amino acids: CSARGTSGGCETKTQYF. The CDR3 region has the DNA TGCAGTGCTAGAGGGACTAGCGGGGGCTGCGAAACAAAGACCCAGTACTTC.

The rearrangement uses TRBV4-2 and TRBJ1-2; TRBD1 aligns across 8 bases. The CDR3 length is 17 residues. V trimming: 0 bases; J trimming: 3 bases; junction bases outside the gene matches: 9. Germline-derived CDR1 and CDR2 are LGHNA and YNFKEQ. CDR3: CASSQDRGTGGYYGYTF. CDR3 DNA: TGTGCCAGCAGCCAAGATCGCGGGACAGGTGGATACTATGGCTACACCTTC.